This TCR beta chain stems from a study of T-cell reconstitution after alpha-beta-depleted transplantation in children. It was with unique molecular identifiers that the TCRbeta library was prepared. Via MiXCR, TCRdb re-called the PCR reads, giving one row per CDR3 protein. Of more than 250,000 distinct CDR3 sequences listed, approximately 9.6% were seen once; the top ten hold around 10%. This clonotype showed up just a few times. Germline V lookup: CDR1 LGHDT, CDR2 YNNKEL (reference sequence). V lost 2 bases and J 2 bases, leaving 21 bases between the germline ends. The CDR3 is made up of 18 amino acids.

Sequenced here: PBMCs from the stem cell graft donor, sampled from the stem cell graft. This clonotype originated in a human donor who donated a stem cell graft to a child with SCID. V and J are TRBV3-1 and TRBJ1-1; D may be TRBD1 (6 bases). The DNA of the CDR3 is TGTGCCAGCAGCCAACTAGGGTCAGGGGCAGGGCGAAACACTGAAGCTTTCTTT. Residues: CASSQLGSGAGRNTEAFF.